The 8 T cell receptor beta chains in this list originate from one sample, sequenced in a study of T cells expressing NK-cell markers. TCRdb re-called the 5' RACE reads; every CDR3 protein appears as one record, without DNA. The repertoire table contains about 260,000 distinct CDR3 sequences. The sample taken for sequencing was blood T cells: a sorted CD56 or NKG2C T cell subset, CD4+ or CD8+ T cells, or bulk PBMC T cells (not recorded which). Receptor source: a woman between 18 and 70 years old in good health.

The chain uses TRBV6-2 or TRBV6-3 and TRBJ2-3; TCRdb's D call, TRBD2, is unchecked because there is no DNA. The CDR3 spans 14 residues. Germline CDR1 MNHEY, CDR2 SVGEGT. The CDR3 here is CATEKRGGRDTQYF.

This sequence joins TRBV12-3 or TRBV12-4 and TRBJ1-5. There are 18 residues in the CDR3. CDR3: CASSFDAVVGVNNQPQHF.

This CDR3 is CASSRTGGYGYTF. The chain employs TRBV12-3 or TRBV12-4 and TRBJ1-2; TCRdb picks TRBD1, but there is no DNA to check that call. The CDR3 runs 13 residues.

This CDR3 is CASSPPVPDTIYF. This chain joins TRBV18 and TRBJ1-3. CDR1 is KGHSH and CDR2 is LQKENI in the germline V gene. The CDR3 covers 13 residues.

The chain's CDR3 is CSAHETGGNSPLHF. The chain employs TRBV20-1 and TRBJ1-6; the TCRdb D gene call, TRBD1, has no DNA to confirm it. The CDR3 extends over 14 amino acids. CDR1 DFQATT and CDR2 SNEGSKA come from the germline V gene (reference sequence).

The genes are TRBV7-7 and TRBJ2-1; TCRdb's D gene call, TRBD2, goes unchecked for lack of DNA. The CDR3 loop spans 11 amino acids. Germline V gene lookup returns CDR1 SSHAT and CDR2 FNYEAQ (reference sequence). Here the CDR3 reads CGTSGGNEQFF.

The rearrangement links TRBV12-3 or TRBV12-4 to TRBJ2-7; without DNA, the TCRdb call of TRBD1 cannot be checked. CDR3 length: 13 residues. CDR3 region: CASSFQGESEQYF.

The chain recombines TRBV19 with TRBJ2-1. The CDR3 sequence is 13 residues long. Germline loops: CDR1 LNHDA, CDR2 SQIVND (reference sequence). The CDR3: CASSIRSYNEQFF.